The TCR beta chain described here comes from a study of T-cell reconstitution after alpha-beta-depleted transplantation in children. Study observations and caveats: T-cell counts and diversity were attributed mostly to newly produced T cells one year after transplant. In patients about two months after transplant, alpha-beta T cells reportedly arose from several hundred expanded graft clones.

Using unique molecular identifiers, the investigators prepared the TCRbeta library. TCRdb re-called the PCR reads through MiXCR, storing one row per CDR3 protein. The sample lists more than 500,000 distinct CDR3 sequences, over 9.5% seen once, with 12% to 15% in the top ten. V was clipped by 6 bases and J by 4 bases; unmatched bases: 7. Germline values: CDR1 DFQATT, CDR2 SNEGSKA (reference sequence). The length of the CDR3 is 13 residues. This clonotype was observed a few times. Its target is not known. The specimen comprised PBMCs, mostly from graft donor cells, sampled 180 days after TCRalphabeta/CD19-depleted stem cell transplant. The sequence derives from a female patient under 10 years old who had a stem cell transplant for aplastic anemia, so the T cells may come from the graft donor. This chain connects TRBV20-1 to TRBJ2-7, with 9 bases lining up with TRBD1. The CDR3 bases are TGCAGTGCCGCCTCCGGGACAGGGTACGAGCAGTACTTC. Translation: CSAASGTGYEQYF.